This passage covers 21 T cell receptor beta chains from one sample sequenced in a study of T cells in Graves' hyperthyroidism and ophthalmopathy. It was RNA transcripts that yielded the amplified TCR beta CDR3 regions. Using the HTBI primer set, a first-round RT-PCR was run on the TCR CDR3. TCRdb independently ran MiXCR on the multiplex PCR reads; one entry per CDR3 protein. The table records 400,000 to 450,000 distinct CDR3 sequences, around 15% of them present only once. Sequencing input: blood. The receptors were gathered from a man aged 18-30 years with Graves' ophthalmopathy.

The gene calls are TRBV29-1 and TRBJ1-2, with D hard to call. Germline V gene data show CDR1 as SQVTM and CDR2 as ANQGSEA. Trimming pared 7 bases from V and 4 bases from J, leaving 16 bases between. The length of the CDR3 is 13 residues. The CDR3 sequence: CSAADSFSYGYTF. CDR3 nucleotide sequence: TGCAGCGCAGCGGACTCCTTTTCCTATGGCTACACCTTC.

This clonotype has ten or more counts. The gene calls are TRBV19 and TRBJ2-1, with D perhaps TRBD1 (5 bases). V was cut by 6 bases and J by 3 bases, with 9 bases left in between. Germline assignment: CDR1 LNHDA and CDR2 SQIVND (reference sequence). The length of the CDR3 is 13 residues. Here the CDR3 DNA reads TGTGCCAGTAGAAGGGGTAACTACAATGAGCAGTTCTTC. This gives the protein CASRRGNYNEQFF.

This clonotype was counted a few times. The V call is TRBV18, the J call TRBJ2-7, with 7 positions matching TRBD2. V lost 3 bases to trimming and J lost 0 bases; unmatched junction nucleotides: 5. CDR1 is KGHSH, CDR2 LQKENI, per germline. The length of the CDR3 is 15 residues. The CDR3, as DNA: TGTGCCAGCTCACCTCCCCTAGCGGCCTCCTACGAGCAGTACTTC. Translated: CASSPPLAASYEQYF.

This clonotype has only a few counts. The V gene is TRBV24-1, the J gene TRBJ1-5; a possible D gene is TRBD1 (5 bases). This CDR3 is built from 14 residues. V was shortened by 9 bases and J by 0 bases, with 11 bases between the two germline ends. The V gene's germline CDR1 is KGHDR and CDR2 SFDVKD. The CDR3 region has the DNA TGTGCCACCCCCCAGGGAAATAGCAATCAGCCCCAGCATTTT. Amino acid sequence: CATPQGNSNQPQHF.

The chain has TRBV4-1 and TRBJ2-2; D is possibly TRBD2 (5 bases). This CDR3 has 16 residues. V lost 0 bases and J 6 bases, leaving 14 bases between the germline ends. Germline V gene sequence: CDR1 MGHRA, CDR2 YSYEKL. The DNA for the CDR3 is TGCGCCAGCAGCCAAGATTGGGGAGCACTATCCGGGGAGCTGTTTTTT. Protein: CASSQDWGALSGELFF.

This clonotype was seen at least ten times. A read error may produce the germline difference seen at one junction end. The chain couples TRBV6-1 to TRBJ1-5; no clear D. Germline-derived CDR1 and CDR2 are MNHNS and SASEGT. The CDR3 loop spans 13 amino acids. As DNA, the CDR3 is TGTGCCAGTAGTGAACGGGCGAATCAGCCCCAGCATTTT. As protein: CASSERANQPQHF.

This clonotype was detected a few times. A much larger clonotype is one base distant, so this may be a read error. This chain links TRBV12-3 or TRBV12-4 with TRBJ2-7; 10 bases line up with TRBD1. The CDR3 length is 14 residues. The CDR3 loop is CANSYRTGGYEQYF. In DNA form, the CDR3 reads TGTGCCAACAGTTACAGGACAGGGGGCTACGAGCAGTACTTC.

Many counts were recorded for this clonotype. V and J are TRBV30 and TRBJ1-5, with 7 bases fitting TRBD1. CDR3 length: 13 amino acids. Germline-derived CDR1 and CDR2 are GTSNPN and SVGIG (reference sequence). Germline trimming cut 2 bases from V and 7 bases from J; bases unmatched to any gene: 5. CDR3: CAWSRGGGQPQHF. The CDR3 DNA sequence: TGTGCCTGGAGTAGAGGGGGCGGGCAGCCCCAGCATTTT.

The V call is TRBV14, the J call TRBJ1-2, with D tentatively TRBD1 (6 bases). Between the trimmed V and J ends, which lost 4 bases and 4 bases, there was a span of 13 bases. Germline values: CDR1 SGHDN, CDR2 FVKESK. The CDR3 totals 14 residues. CDR3 residues: CASSPPWGAYGYTF. In DNA, the CDR3 is TGTGCCAGCAGCCCTCCCTGGGGGGCCTATGGCTACACCTTC.

This clonotype has a count of ten or more. The chain carries TRBV30 and TRBJ2-7; possibly TRBD1 for D (5 bases). Trimming took off 0 bases at V and 4 bases at J, with 7 bases between the two ends. Germline V gene data show CDR1 as GTSNPN and CDR2 as SVGIG (reference sequence). The CDR3 contains 12 residues. CDR3 sequence reads: CAWSVGVYEQYF. The CDR3, as DNA: TGTGCCTGGAGTGTAGGGGTGTACGAGCAGTACTTC.

As for this clonotype: A much larger clonotype is one base distant, so this may be a read error. The chain carries TRBV20-1 and TRBJ2-5, with 7 bases identical to TRBD2. CDR3 length: 15 residues. CDR1 DFQATT and CDR2 SNEGSKA come from the germline V gene (reference sequence). The CDR3 sequence is CGATLGGSTEETQYF. The CDR3 bases are TGCGGTGCTACCCTGGGGGGGAGTACGGAAGAGACCCAGTACTTC.

The rearrangement links TRBV20-1 to TRBJ1-2; D is possibly TRBD1 (6 bases). Germline CDR1 reads DFQATT; CDR2 reads SNEGSKA (reference sequence). The CDR3 runs 17 residues. V lost 0 bases and J lost 2, with 19 bases in between. The CDR3 nucleotides read TGCAGTGCTAGAGATCCCCCGGACAGACTATACAACTATGGCTACACCTTC. The encoded protein is CSARDPPDRLYNYGYTF.

This clonotype was counted at least ten times. The chain carries TRBV7-3 and TRBJ2-5; 7 bases match TRBD2. The DNA end is more similar to TRBJ2-1, so the J call may be wrong. The length of the CDR3 is 12 residues. CDR1 and CDR2 (germline): SGHTA, FQGTGA. The CDR3 DNA is TGTGCCAGCAGCTCAGAAGGGACTACCCAGTTCTTC. It codes for CASSSEGTTQFF.

This clonotype was picked up many times. The J gene is TRBJ1-2, the V gene TRBV30; the match to TRBD1 covers 7 bases. The V gene end was trimmed by 4 bases and the J gene end by 7 bases; junction bases not matched to a gene: 9. CDR1 and CDR2 from the germline V gene are GTSNPN and SVGIG (reference sequence). The CDR3 length is 13 residues. The chain's CDR3 is CAWMPTHRGGYTF. The CDR3, as DNA: TGTGCCTGGATGCCCACTCACAGGGGTGGCTACACCTTC.

Only one count was recorded for this clonotype. The V gene is TRBV27, the J gene TRBJ1-5; D remains unclear. Germline CDR1 and CDR2: MNHEY and SMNVEV (reference sequence). Trimming stripped 2 bases from V and 4 bases from J, with 12 bases between. The CDR3 extends over 15 amino acids. The CDR3 sequence is CASSLASSTNQPQHF. As DNA, the CDR3 is TGTGCCAGCAGTTTAGCCAGTTCTACGAATCAGCCCCAGCATTTT.

This clonotype was counted ten times or more. The rearrangement links TRBV5-1 to TRBJ2-1; 9 bases match TRBD2. This CDR3 spans 16 amino acids. Germline V gene lookup returns CDR1 SGHRS and CDR2 YFSETQ. V was pared by 4 bases and J by 6 bases, with 11 bases of the junction left unmatched. CDR3 DNA sequence: TGCGCCAGCAGCACCCTCCTGGGTAGCGGGGGCAATGAGCAGTTCTTC. Translation gives CASSTLLGSGGNEQFF.

Here the CDR3 DNA reads TGTGCCAGCAGTTACTCGAGAACTAACTATGGCTACACCTTC. It yields the protein CASSYSRTNYGYTF. The V and J genes are TRBV6-5 and TRBJ1-2; D gene uncertain. The CDR3 consists of 14 residues. CDR1 and CDR2 (germline): MNHEY, SVGAGI. Trimming pared 0 bases from V and 0 bases from J, leaving 5 bases between.

This clonotype was counted many times. The chain uses TRBV2 and TRBJ1-1; D remains ambiguous. With 10 bases removed from V and 0 bases from J, the gap between germline ends came to 15 bases. Germline CDR1 reads SNHLY; CDR2 reads FYNNEI. There are 14 residues in the CDR3. CDR3 in amino acids: CAMYDRVLNTEAFF. In DNA, the CDR3 is TGTGCCATGTACGATCGGGTCTTGAACACTGAAGCTTTCTTT.

Ten or more counts support this clonotype. The chain couples TRBV3-1 to TRBJ1-1, with TRBD1 as a possible D gene (6 bases). There are 16 residues in the CDR3. Trimming took off 0 bases at V and 10 bases at J, with 21 bases between the two ends. Looked up from germline, CDR1 is LGHDT and CDR2 is YNNKEL (reference sequence). CDR3 in amino acids: CASSQDPLGGERRAFF. CDR3 in DNA: TGTGCCAGCAGCCAAGATCCGCTGGGGGGCGAGCGGCGAGCTTTCTTT. Looking up the rest from reference TRBV3-1 and TRBJ1-1 gives the full variable domain: DTAVSQTPKYLVTQMGNDKSIKCEQNLGHDTMYWYKQDSKKFLKIMFSYNNKELIINETVPNRFSPKSPDKAHLNLHINSLELGDSAVYFCASSQDPLGGERRAFFGQGTRLTVV.

The chain recombines TRBV2 with TRBJ2-1, with 9 bases matching TRBD2. This CDR3 spans 15 amino acids. With 8 bases clipped from V and 9 bases from J, the junction kept 14 bases outside the gene matches. The V gene's germline CDR1 is SNHLY and CDR2 FYNNEI. CDR3 in DNA: TGTGCCAGCCGCATTGGGGCGGGAGGGTTCCGTGAGCAGTTCTTC. This translates into CASRIGAGGFREQFF.

This clonotype has ten or more counts. The chain links TRBV20-1 to TRBJ2-1, with a possible D match to TRBD2 (6 bases). The CDR3 spans 16 residues. Trimming took off 0 bases at V and 7 bases at J, with 19 bases between the two ends. Germline CDR1 reads DFQATT; CDR2 reads SNEGSKA (reference sequence). The CDR3 protein is CSARDPLADSWNEQFF. The CDR3, as DNA: TGCAGTGCTAGAGATCCACTAGCAGACTCGTGGAATGAGCAGTTCTTC.